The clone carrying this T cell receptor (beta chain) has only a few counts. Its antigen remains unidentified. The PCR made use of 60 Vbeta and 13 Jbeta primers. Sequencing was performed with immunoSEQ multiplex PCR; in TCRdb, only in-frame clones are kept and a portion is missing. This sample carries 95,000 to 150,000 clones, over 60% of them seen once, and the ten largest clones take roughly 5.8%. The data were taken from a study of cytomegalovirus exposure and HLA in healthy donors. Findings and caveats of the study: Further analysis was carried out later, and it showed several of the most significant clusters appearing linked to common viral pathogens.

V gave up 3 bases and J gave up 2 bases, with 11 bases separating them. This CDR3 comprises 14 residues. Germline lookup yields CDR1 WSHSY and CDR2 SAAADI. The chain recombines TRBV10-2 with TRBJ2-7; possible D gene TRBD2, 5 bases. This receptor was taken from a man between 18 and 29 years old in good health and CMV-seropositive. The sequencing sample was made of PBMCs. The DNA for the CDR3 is TGCGCCAGCAGTGATCGGACTCCCGCCTACGAGCAGTACTTC. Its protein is CASSDRTPAYEQYF.